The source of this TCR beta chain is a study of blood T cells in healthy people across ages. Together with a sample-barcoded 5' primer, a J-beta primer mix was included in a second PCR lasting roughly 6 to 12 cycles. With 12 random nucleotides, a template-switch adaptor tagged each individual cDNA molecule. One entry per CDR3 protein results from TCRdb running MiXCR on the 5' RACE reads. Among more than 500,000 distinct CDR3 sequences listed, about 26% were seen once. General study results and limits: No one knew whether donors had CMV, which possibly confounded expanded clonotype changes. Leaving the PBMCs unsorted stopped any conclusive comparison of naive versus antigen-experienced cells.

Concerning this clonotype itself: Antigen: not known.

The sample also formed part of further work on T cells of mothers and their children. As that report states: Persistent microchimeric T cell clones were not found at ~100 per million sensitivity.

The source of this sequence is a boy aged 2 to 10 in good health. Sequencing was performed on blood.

CDR3 loop: CASSPRAGGDEQFF. CDR3 sequence (DNA): TGTGCCAGCAGCCCGAGAGCGGGAGGGGATGAGCAGTTCTTC. The genes are TRBV9 and TRBJ2-1, with TRBD2 matching over 10 bases. With V trimmed by 4 bases and J by 8 bases, 6 bases remained unmatched. CDR1 SGDLS and CDR2 YYNGEE come from the germline V gene. The CDR3 contains 14 residues.